The rows below give T cell receptor beta chains drawn from one sample of a study of T cell repertoires in cytomegalovirus infection. TCRdb redid the calling of the reads with MiXCR, one entry per CDR3 protein. The table has about 340,000 distinct CDR3 sequences, roughly 29% seen once. These receptors have no identified antigens. Specimen: cultured PBMCs, collected from culture after CMV antigen stimulation. These receptors originate from a human donor in good health (CMV status not recorded). Some clones in this sample may be carry-over from other donors' samples. Each CDR3 is given with its conserved first and last residue. Each record gives: J gene, V gene, CDR3 protein.

j_gene: TRBJ2-1
v_gene: TRBV6-6
CDR3aa: CASSYSSYNEQFF

j_gene: TRBJ1-2
v_gene: TRBV15
CDR3aa: CATSRALLGGYTF

j_gene: TRBJ1-1
v_gene: TRBV6-2/TRBV6-3
CDR3aa: CASSSGLNGNTEAFF

j_gene: TRBJ1-4
v_gene: TRBV6-2/TRBV6-3
CDR3aa: CASALVMGEKLFF

j_gene: TRBJ2-5
v_gene: TRBV24-1
CDR3aa: CATSDLRERTSGQETQYF

j_gene: TRBJ1-6
v_gene: TRBV7-3
CDR3aa: CASSSGTINSPLHF

j_gene: TRBJ2-7
v_gene: TRBV7-2
CDR3aa: CASSPFVPYEQYF

j_gene: TRBJ1-1
v_gene: TRBV12-3/TRBV12-4
CDR3aa: CASSLALNTEAFF

j_gene: TRBJ2-2
v_gene: TRBV28
CDR3aa: CASSTQISAMNTGELFF

j_gene: TRBJ1-2
v_gene: TRBV7-2
CDR3aa: CASSPPPQGVYGYTF

j_gene: TRBJ2-7
v_gene: TRBV28
CDR3aa: CASSSILAGALIEQYF

j_gene: TRBJ2-7
v_gene: TRBV11-3
CDR3aa: CASSPGDRDYEQYF

j_gene: TRBJ2-7
v_gene: TRBV6-2/TRBV6-3
CDR3aa: CASSYQGYEQYF